This paragraph covers one T cell receptor (beta chain) sequence. As yet, its antigen is unknown. The sample is drawn from a study of T cell responses to AZD1222 COVID-19 vaccine. Study observations and caveats: Repertoire sampling occurred only after the peak T cell response. Reports indicate that nearly half of spike-specific TCRs are directed at unmutated variant regions. Donors were chiefly white British, with a greater number of females, and clonal diversity was perhaps underestimated.

Measured with immunoSEQ multiplex PCR; TCRdb has only the in-frame clones, and not every one. The sample has about 100,000 clones, about 93% seen once. Germline V gene data show CDR1 as SGHKS and CDR2 as YYEKEE (reference sequence). The CDR3 runs to 14 residues. The V and J ends lost 0 bases and 9 bases respectively, with 13 bases between them. V gene TRBV5-5 combines with J gene TRBJ2-1, with D tentatively TRBD2 (6 bases). The sequencing here drew on peripheral blood, taken 28 days after the second AZD1222 dose. The source is an adult who received the AZD1222 COVID-19 vaccine. The CDR3 DNA is TGTGCCAGCAGCTTGGTTTCTCGGGGAGGTGAGCAGTTCTTC. Its translation: CASSLVSRGGEQFF.